Below, one TCR beta chain is given with its context. What it binds is unknown. CDR3 size: 14 residues. Per germline, CDR1 LNHNV and CDR2 YYDKDF (reference sequence). The V end lost 0 bases, the J end lost 6 bases, and 9 bases lay between the germline ends. Sequencing used immunoSEQ multiplex PCR; TCRdb keeps in-frame clones, though not all of them. Among some 140,000 clones, approximately 86% were seen once, and the ten largest hold over 2%. The data were taken from a study of cytomegalovirus exposure and HLA in healthy donors. Regarding the study as a whole: Generally TCR sequences proved uncommon, though certain public TCRs appeared in numerous donors.

The receptor was derived from a human donor in good health. The specimen was PBMCs. This sequence joins TRBV15 and TRBJ1-5; no clear D gene. CDR3 amino acids: CATSRDNSFQPQHF. In nucleotides, the CDR3 is TGTGCCACCAGCAGAGATAACAGTTTTCAGCCCCAGCATTTT.